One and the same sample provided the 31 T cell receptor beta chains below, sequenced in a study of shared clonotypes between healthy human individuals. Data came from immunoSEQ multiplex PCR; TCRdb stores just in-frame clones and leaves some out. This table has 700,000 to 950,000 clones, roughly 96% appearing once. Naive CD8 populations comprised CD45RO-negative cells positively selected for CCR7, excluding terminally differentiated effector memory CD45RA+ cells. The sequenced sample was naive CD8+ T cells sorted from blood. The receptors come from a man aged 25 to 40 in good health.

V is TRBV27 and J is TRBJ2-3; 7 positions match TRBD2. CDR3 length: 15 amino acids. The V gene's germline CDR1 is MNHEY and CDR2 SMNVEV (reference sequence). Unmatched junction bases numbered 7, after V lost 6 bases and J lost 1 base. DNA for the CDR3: TGTGCCAGCAGGGTTGCGGGGGAGGGCACAGATACGCAGTATTTT. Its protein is CASRVAGEGTDTQYF.

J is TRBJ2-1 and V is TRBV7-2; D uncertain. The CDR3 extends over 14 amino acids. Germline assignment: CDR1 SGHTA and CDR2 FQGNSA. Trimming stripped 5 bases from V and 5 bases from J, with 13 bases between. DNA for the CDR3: TGTGCCAGCAGCCCCACCTCAGGTCACAATGAGCAGTTCTTC. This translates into CASSPTSGHNEQFF. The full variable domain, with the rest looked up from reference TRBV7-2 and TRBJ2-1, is GAGVSQSPSNKVTEKGKDVELRCDPISGHTALYWYRQSLGQGLEFLIYFQGNSAPDKSGLPSDRFSAERTGGSVSTLTIQRTQQEDSAVYLCASSPTSGHNEQFFGPGTRLTVL.

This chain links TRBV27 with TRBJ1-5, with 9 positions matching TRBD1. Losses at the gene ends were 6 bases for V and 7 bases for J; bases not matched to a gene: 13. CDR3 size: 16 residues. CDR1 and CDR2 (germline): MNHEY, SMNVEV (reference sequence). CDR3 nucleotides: TGTGCCAGCAGCCCCCGGGGCGACAGGGGGGTACAGCCCCAGCATTTT. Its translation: CASSPRGDRGVQPQHF.

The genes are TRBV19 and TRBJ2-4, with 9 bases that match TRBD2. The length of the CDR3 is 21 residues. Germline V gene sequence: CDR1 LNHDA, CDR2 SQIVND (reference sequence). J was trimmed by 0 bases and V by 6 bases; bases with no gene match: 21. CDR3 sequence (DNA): TGTGCCAGTAGGACTCGCGGGAGGGCCTCCTTTTTTTCCTTAGCCAAAAACATTCAGTACTTC. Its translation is CASRTRGRASFFSLAKNIQYF.

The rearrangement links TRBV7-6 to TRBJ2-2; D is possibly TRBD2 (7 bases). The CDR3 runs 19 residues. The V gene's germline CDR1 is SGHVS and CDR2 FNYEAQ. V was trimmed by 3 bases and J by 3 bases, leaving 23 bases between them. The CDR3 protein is CASSFSALAASGDTGELFF. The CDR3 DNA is TGTGCCAGCAGCTTCAGTGCCCTAGCGGCTTCAGGGGACACCGGGGAGCTGTTTTTT.

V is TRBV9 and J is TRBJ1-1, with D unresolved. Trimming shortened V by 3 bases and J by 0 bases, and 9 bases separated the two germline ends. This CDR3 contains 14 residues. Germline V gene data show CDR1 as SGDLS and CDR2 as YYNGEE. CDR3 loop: CASSAGNLNTEAFF. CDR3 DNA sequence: TGTGCCAGCAGCGCCGGGAATCTGAACACTGAAGCTTTCTTT.

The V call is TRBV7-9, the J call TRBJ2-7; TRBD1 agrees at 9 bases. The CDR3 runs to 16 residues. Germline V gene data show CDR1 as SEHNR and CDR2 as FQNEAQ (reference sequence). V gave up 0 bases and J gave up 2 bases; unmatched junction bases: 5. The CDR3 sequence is CASSLAAGQGTYEQYF. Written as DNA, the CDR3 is TGTGCCAGCAGCTTAGCCGCGGGACAGGGAACCTACGAGCAGTACTTC.

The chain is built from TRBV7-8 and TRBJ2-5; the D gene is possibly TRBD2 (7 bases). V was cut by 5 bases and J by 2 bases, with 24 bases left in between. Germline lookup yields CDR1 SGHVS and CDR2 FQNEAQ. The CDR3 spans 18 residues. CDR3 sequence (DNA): TGTGCCAGCAGCCTACTAAGGGGGGGCGGTAGCAGTCAAGAGACCCAGTACTTC. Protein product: CASSLLRGGGSSQETQYF.

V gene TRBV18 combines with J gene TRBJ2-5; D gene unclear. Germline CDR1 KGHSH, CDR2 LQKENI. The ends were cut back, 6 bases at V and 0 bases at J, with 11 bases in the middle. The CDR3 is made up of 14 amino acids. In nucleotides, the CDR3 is TGTGCCAGCTCCGACCCTTTAAACCAAGAGACCCAGTACTTC. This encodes CASSDPLNQETQYF.

CDR3 sequence: CSVEDQESSYEQYF. As DNA, the CDR3 is TGCAGCGTTGAAGATCAAGAATCCTCCTACGAGCAGTACTTC. The V call is TRBV29-1, the J call TRBJ2-7; D gene unclear. The germline V gene has CDR1 SQVTM and CDR2 ANQGSEA. Trimming removed 0 bases from V and 0 bases from J, with 9 bases in between. The CDR3 extends over 14 amino acids.

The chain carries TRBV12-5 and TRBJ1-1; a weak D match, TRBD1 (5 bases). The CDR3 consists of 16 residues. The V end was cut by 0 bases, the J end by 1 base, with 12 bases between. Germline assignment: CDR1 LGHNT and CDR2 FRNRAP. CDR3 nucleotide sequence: TGTGCTAGTGGTTTGGTACTGGGGCAGACGAACACTGAAGCTTTCTTT. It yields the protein CASGLVLGQTNTEAFF.

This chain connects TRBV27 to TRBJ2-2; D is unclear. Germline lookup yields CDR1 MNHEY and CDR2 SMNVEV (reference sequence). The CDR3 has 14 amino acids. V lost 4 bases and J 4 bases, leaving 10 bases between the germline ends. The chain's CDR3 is CASSSDLGTGELFF. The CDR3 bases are TGTGCCAGCAGTTCAGATCTGGGCACCGGGGAGCTGTTTTTT.

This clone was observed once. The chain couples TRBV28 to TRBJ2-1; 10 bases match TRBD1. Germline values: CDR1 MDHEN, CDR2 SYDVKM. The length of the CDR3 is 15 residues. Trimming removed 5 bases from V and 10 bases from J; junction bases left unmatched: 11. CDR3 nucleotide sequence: TGTGCCAGCAGTATGGACAGGGGGAGGGGAAAGGAGCAGTTCTTC. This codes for CASSMDRGRGKEQFF.

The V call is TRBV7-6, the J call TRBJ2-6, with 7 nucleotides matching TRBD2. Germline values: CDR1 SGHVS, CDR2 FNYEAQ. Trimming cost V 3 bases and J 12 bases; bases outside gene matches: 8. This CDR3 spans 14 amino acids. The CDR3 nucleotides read TGTGCCAGCAGCTTGGCGGGGGAGGGCCCCGTCCTGACTTTC. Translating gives CASSLAGEGPVLTF.

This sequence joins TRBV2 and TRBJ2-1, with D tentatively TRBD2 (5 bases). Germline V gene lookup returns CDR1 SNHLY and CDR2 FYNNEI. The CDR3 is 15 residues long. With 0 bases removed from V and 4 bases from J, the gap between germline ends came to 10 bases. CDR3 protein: CASSEAGVFYNEQFF. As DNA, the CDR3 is TGTGCCAGCAGTGAAGCGGGAGTCTTTTACAATGAGCAGTTCTTC.

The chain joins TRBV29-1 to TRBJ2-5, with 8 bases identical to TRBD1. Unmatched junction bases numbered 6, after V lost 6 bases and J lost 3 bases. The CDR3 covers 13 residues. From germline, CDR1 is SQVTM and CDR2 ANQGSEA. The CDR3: CSVFPTGEETQYF. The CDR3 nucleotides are TGCAGCGTGTTCCCGACAGGGGAAGAGACCCAGTACTTC.

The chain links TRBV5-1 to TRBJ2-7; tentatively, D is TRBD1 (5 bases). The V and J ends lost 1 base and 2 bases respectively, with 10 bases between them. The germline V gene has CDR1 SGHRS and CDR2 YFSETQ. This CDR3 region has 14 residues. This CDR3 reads CASSLSPTAYEQYF. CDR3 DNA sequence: TGCGCCAGCAGCTTGTCGCCGACAGCCTACGAGCAGTACTTC.

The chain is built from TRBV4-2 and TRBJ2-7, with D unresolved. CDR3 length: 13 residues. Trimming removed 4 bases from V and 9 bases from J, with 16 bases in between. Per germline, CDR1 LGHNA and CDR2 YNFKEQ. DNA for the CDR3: TGTGCCAGCAGCCCAGAGAACGACCGTGGGCAGTACTTC. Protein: CASSPENDRGQYF.

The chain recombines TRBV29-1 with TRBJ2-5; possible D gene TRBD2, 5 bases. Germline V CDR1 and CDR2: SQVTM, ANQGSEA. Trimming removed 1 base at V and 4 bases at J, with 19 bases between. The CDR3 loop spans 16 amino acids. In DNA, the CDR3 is TGCAGCGTTGAAGGGGCCAAGGGCCCTCGGGGAGAGACCCAGTACTTC. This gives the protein CSVEGAKGPRGETQYF. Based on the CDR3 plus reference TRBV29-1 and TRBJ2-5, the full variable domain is SAVISQKPSRDICQRGTSLTIQCQVDSQVTMMFWYRQQPGQSLTLIATANQGSEATYESGFVIDKFPISRPNLTFSTLTVSNMSPEDSSIYLCSVEGAKGPRGETQYFGPGTRLLVL.

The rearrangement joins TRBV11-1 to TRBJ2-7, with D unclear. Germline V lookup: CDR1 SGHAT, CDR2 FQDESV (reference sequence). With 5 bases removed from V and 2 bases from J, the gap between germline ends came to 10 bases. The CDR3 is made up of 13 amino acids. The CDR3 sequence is CASSIGPAYEQYF. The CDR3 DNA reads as TGTGCCAGCAGCATCGGACCTGCCTACGAGCAGTACTTC.

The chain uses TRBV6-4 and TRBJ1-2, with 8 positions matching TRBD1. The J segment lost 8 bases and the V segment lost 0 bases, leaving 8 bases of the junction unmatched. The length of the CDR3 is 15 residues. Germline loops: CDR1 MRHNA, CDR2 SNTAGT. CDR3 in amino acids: CASSDSGTGSEGYTF. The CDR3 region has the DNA TGTGCCAGCAGTGACTCAGGGACAGGATCGGAAGGCTACACCTTC.

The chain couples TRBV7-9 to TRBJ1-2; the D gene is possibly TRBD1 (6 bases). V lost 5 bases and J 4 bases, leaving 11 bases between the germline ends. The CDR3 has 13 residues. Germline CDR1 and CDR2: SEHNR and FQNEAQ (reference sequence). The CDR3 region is CASSPGGGYGYTF. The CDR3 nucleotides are TGTGCCAGCAGCCCGGGGGGCGGCTATGGCTACACCTTC.

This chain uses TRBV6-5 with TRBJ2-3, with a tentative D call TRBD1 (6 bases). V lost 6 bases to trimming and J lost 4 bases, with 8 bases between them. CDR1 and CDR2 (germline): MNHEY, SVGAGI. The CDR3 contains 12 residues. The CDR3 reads CASRQGPDTQYF. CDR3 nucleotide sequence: TGTGCCAGCAGACAGGGACCAGATACGCAGTATTTT.

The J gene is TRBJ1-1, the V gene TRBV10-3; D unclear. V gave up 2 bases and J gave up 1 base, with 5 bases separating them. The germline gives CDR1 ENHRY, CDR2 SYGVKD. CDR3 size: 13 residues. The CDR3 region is CAISEEANTEAFF. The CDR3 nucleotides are TGTGCCATCAGTGAGGAGGCGAACACTGAAGCTTTCTTT.

The CDR3 here is CASSLGTSPIGQFF. The CDR3 region has the DNA TGTGCCAGCAGCTTGGGGACTTCCCCCATTGGGCAGTTCTTC. This chain links TRBV5-6 with TRBJ2-1; possibly TRBD2 for D (5 bases). Trimming pared 0 bases from V and 12 bases from J, leaving 16 bases between. Looked up from germline, CDR1 is SGHDT and CDR2 is YYEEEE. The CDR3 runs to 14 residues.

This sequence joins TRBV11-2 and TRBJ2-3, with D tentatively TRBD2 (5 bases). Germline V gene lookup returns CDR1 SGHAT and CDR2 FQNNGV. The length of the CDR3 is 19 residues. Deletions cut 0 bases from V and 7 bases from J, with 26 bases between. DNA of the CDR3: TGTGCCAGCAGCTTAGATGGTCGGTTGGGGAGTTGGTCGGGGTATACGCAGTATTTT. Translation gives CASSLDGRLGSWSGYTQYF. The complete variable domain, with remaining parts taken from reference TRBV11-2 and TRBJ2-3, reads EAGVAQSPRYKIIEKRQSVAFWCNPISGHATLYWYQQILGQGPKLLIQFQNNGVVDDSQLPKDRFSAERLKGVDSTLKIQPAKLEDSAVYLCASSLDGRLGSWSGYTQYFGPGTRLTVL.

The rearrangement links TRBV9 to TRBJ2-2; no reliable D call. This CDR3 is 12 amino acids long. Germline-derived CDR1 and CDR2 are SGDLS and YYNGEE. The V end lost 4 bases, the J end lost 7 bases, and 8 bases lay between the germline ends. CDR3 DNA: TGTGCCAGCAGCTACATTGGCGGGGAGCTGTTTTTT. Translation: CASSYIGGELFF.

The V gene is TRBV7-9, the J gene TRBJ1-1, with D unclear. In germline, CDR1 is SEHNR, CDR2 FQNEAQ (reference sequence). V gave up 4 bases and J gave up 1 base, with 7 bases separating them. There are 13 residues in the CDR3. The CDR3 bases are TGTGCCAGCAGCTGGGGTGGGAACACTGAAGCTTTCTTT. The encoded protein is CASSWGGNTEAFF. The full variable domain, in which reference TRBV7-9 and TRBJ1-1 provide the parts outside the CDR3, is DTGVSQNPRHKITKRGQNVTFRCDPISEHNRLYWYRQTLGQGPEFLTYFQNEAQLEKSRLLSDRFSAERPKGSFSTLEIQRTEQGDSAMYLCASSWGGNTEAFFGQGTRLTVV.

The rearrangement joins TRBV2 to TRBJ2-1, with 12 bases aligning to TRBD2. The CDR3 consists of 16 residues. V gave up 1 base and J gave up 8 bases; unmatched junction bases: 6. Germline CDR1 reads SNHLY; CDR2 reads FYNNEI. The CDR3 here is CASSEGLAGVDDEQFF. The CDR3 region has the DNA TGTGCCAGCAGTGAAGGACTAGCGGGGGTAGACGATGAGCAGTTCTTC.

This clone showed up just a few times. This CDR3 is CASSTQGTQETQYF. The CDR3 DNA sequence: TGTGCCAGCAGCACGCAGGGGACACAAGAGACCCAGTACTTC. The chain employs TRBV9 and TRBJ2-5, with D maybe TRBD1 (6 bases). The V gene lost 4 bases and the J gene lost 2 bases, with 12 bases spanning the gap. The V gene's germline CDR1 is SGDLS and CDR2 YYNGEE. There are 14 residues in the CDR3.

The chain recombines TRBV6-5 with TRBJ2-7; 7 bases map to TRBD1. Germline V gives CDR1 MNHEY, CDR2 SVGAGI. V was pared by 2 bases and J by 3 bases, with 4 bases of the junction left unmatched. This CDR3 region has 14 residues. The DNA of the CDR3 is TGTGCCAGCAGTTACATAGGACAGGTCTACGAGCAGTACTTC. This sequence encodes CASSYIGQVYEQYF.